The 21 T cell receptor beta chains below all came from one sample that was sequenced in a study of blood T cell repertoires in COVID-19. Sequencing was performed with immunoSEQ multiplex PCR; in TCRdb, only in-frame clones are kept and a portion is missing. Of tens of thousands of clones in the sample, 80% to 90% were seen once. Input material: peripheral blood. The receptors come from a man aged 30-40 years with acute or convalescent COVID-19.

The table lists this clone with a few counts. The chain uses TRBV19 and TRBJ1-1; unclear D gene. This CDR3 comprises 12 residues. Trimming left V 6 bases short and J 8 bases short, with 13 bases between. The germline V gene has CDR1 LNHDA and CDR2 SQIVND (reference sequence). CDR3 coding DNA: TGTGCCAGTAGAGTACGGGATAAGGAAGCTTTCTTT. Its protein is CASRVRDKEAFF.

The rearrangement uses TRBV5-1 and TRBJ2-3; 8 bases fit TRBD2. CDR1 is SGHRS, CDR2 YFSETQ, per germline. The CDR3 runs 18 residues. V lost 2 bases to trimming and J lost 0 bases; unmatched junction nucleotides: 11. CDR3 nucleotide sequence: TGCGCCAGCAGCTTATATGCGGGAGGATACTCTAGCACAGATACGCAGTATTTT. This sequence encodes CASSLYAGGYSSTDTQYF.

The gene calls are TRBV7-3 and TRBJ2-3; 8 nucleotides align to TRBD2. The germline V gene encodes CDR1 SGHTA and CDR2 FQGTGA. Germline trimming cut 5 bases from V and 1 base from J; bases unmatched to any gene: 14. CDR3 length: 18 amino acids. Written as DNA, the CDR3 is TGTGCCAGCAGCCCAGGTCGGCTCGCGACTAGCGGCACAGATACGCAGTATTTT. Amino acid sequence: CASSPGRLATSGTDTQYF.

This clone was counted only a few times. The V gene is TRBV4-1, the J gene TRBJ2-7; D not certain. There are 13 residues in the CDR3. Trimming removed 3 bases at V and 6 bases at J, with 12 bases between. Germline V lookup: CDR1 MGHRA, CDR2 YSYEKL. DNA of the CDR3: TGCGCCAGCAGCCATCGTCAGGTCGGCGAGCAGTACTTC. This codes for CASSHRQVGEQYF.

The genes are TRBV30 and TRBJ1-3; 7 bases fit TRBD1. This CDR3 is built from 13 residues. The germline gives CDR1 GTSNPN, CDR2 SVGIG (reference sequence). V was pared by 5 bases and J by 4 bases, with 5 bases of the junction left unmatched. The CDR3 coding sequence is TGTGCCTGGGGAACAGGGGCCGGAAACACCATATATTTT. Translating it yields CAWGTGAGNTIYF.

The chain carries TRBV4-1 and TRBJ1-1; the D is unclear. Looked up from germline, CDR1 is MGHRA and CDR2 is YSYEKL. V lost 0 bases to trimming and J lost 1 base, with 9 bases between them. The CDR3 totals 15 residues. The CDR3 nucleotides are TGCGCCAGCAGCCAAGATGCGGCCGGGAACACTGAAGCTTTCTTT. Amino acids: CASSQDAAGNTEAFF.

The chain couples TRBV5-1 to TRBJ2-7, with D perhaps matching TRBD2 (5 bases). CDR3 length equals 14 residues. Per the germline V gene, CDR1 is SGHRS and CDR2 is YFSETQ. V was pared by 3 bases and J by 0 bases, with 10 bases between. The CDR3 here is CASSSTGSSYEQYF. For the CDR3, the DNA is TGCGCCAGCAGCTCCACGGGGAGCTCCTACGAGCAGTACTTC.

V gene TRBV4-3 combines with J gene TRBJ2-3; the match to TRBD2 covers 10 bases. Germline V lookup: CDR1 LGHNA, CDR2 YSLEER. V lost 0 bases, J lost 2 bases, and 11 bases stayed unmatched. The CDR3 sequence is 19 residues long. The CDR3 is CASSQDMSSGRLSTDTQYF. The CDR3 bases are TGCGCCAGCAGCCAAGATATGAGTAGCGGGAGGCTTTCCACAGATACGCAGTATTTT.

The chain carries TRBV4-1 and TRBJ1-1; D gene uncertain. V gave up 4 bases and J gave up 5 bases, with 14 bases separating them. Germline CDR1 is MGHRA and CDR2 is YSYEKL. This CDR3 spans 14 amino acids. The CDR3 DNA reads as TGCGCCAGCAGCCCGTACACGGGAACGACTGAAGCTTTCTTT. It yields the protein CASSPYTGTTEAFF.

The rearrangement links TRBV19 to TRBJ2-3, with 9 positions matching TRBD1. Trimming at V came to 3 bases and at J to 4 bases, leaving 5 bases not matched to a gene. The CDR3 contains 15 residues. Germline CDR1 LNHDA, CDR2 SQIVND (reference sequence). CDR3 sequence reads: CASSIRDREADTQYF. The DNA of the CDR3 is TGTGCCAGTAGTATCCGGGACAGGGAGGCAGATACGCAGTATTTT.

The chain couples TRBV9 to TRBJ2-2, with a possible D match to TRBD1 (5 bases). The CDR3 extends over 16 amino acids. Trimming removed 3 bases from V and 1 base from J, with 13 bases in between. Germline V gives CDR1 SGDLS, CDR2 YYNGEE. The CDR3 reads CASSAQGPGNTGELFF. The DNA for the CDR3 is TGTGCCAGCAGCGCCCAGGGTCCCGGGAACACCGGGGAGCTGTTTTTT.

J is TRBJ2-3 and V is TRBV2; 9 bases agree with TRBD2. The CDR3 totals 19 residues. Germline trimming cut 4 bases from V and 2 bases from J; bases unmatched to any gene: 16. CDR1 and CDR2 (germline): SNHLY, FYNNEI. CDR3 loop: CASSGREGLISPPTDTQYF. CDR3 nucleotide sequence: TGTGCCAGCAGTGGGCGGGAGGGCCTTATATCCCCCCCCACAGATACGCAGTATTTT.

The chain is built from TRBV7-8 and TRBJ2-2, with D perhaps matching TRBD1 (6 bases). V dropped 5 bases and J dropped 6 bases, with 16 bases sitting between them. The germline V gene encodes CDR1 SGHVS and CDR2 FQNEAQ. CDR3 length: 15 amino acids. CDR3 DNA sequence: TGTGCCAGCAGCGTAAAGAGACAGGACCCCGGGGAGCTGTTTTTT. Encoded protein: CASSVKRQDPGELFF.

This chain joins TRBV20-1 and TRBJ1-3; weak D call: TRBD1 (6 bases). The V end was cut by 3 bases, the J end by 3 bases, with 9 bases between. The CDR3 is made up of 13 amino acids. The germline V gene encodes CDR1 DFQATT and CDR2 SNEGSKA (reference sequence). The CDR3 spells CSASSGVGNTIYF. CDR3 nucleotides: TGCAGTGCTAGTTCAGGGGTTGGAAACACCATATATTTT.

Here the CDR3 reads CASSPLPTGVRANEKLFF. For the CDR3, the DNA is TGTGCCAGCAGTCCACTACCAACGGGGGTTAGGGCTAATGAAAAACTGTTTTTT. This chain uses TRBV2 with TRBJ1-4; D is possibly TRBD1 (5 bases). This CDR3 has 18 amino acids. Trimming shortened V by 5 bases and J by 3 bases, and 22 bases separated the two germline ends. Looked up from germline, CDR1 is SNHLY and CDR2 is FYNNEI.

This clone was seen a few times. This chain joins TRBV24-1 and TRBJ2-7; 7 positions agree with TRBD1. Germline-derived CDR1 and CDR2 are KGHDR and SFDVKD. V trimming: 9 bases; J trimming: 3 bases; junction bases outside the gene matches: 4. The CDR3 spans 12 residues. CDR3 nucleotide sequence: TGTGCCACCGAGGACAGGTTCTACGAGCAGTACTTC. It yields the protein CATEDRFYEQYF.

The J gene is TRBJ2-1, the V gene TRBV27; 8 nucleotides align to TRBD2. Germline lookup yields CDR1 MNHEY and CDR2 SMNVEV (reference sequence). V lost 5 bases, J lost 2 bases, and 5 bases stayed unmatched. This CDR3 has 15 residues. CDR3 amino acids: CASSDSGVTYNEQFF. CDR3 DNA: TGTGCCAGCAGTGATAGCGGGGTTACCTACAATGAGCAGTTCTTC.

The table lists this clone with a few counts. The chain employs TRBV9 and TRBJ1-2; the D gene is possibly TRBD1 (5 bases). V lost 4 bases and J lost 8, with 15 bases in between. The CDR3 sequence is 13 residues long. CDR1 and CDR2 from the germline V gene are SGDLS and YYNGEE. CDR3 in DNA: TGTGCCAGCAGCCCTCGGGGAGGGGCGGGCTACACCTTC. Translated: CASSPRGGAGYTF. Variable domain in full (rest from reference TRBV9 and TRBJ1-2): DSGVTQTPKHLITATGQRVTLRCSPRSGDLSVYWYQQSLDQGLQFLIQYYNGEERAKGNILERFSAQQFPDLHSELNLSSLELGDSALYFCASSPRGGAGYTFGSGTRLTVV.

V is TRBV7-9 and J is TRBJ2-3; 7 positions agree with TRBD2. V lost 8 bases and J lost 3; bases outside the gene matches: 8. Germline V gives CDR1 SEHNR, CDR2 FQNEAQ (reference sequence). This CDR3 contains 14 residues. Written as DNA, the CDR3 is TGTGCCAGCTGGCTAGCGGATCATACAGATACGCAGTATTTT. Translating it yields CASWLADHTDTQYF. Complete variable domain (other parts from reference TRBV7-9 and TRBJ2-3): DTGVSQNPRHKITKRGQNVTFRCDPISEHNRLYWYRQTLGQGPEFLTYFQNEAQLEKSRLLSDRFSAERPKGSFSTLEIQRTEQGDSAMYLCASWLADHTDTQYFGPGTRLTVL.

J is TRBJ1-6 and V is TRBV30; tentative D call: TRBD1 (5 bases). Trimming shortened V by 3 bases and J by 9 bases, and 9 bases separated the two germline ends. There are 12 residues in the CDR3. CDR1 is GTSNPN and CDR2 is SVGIG in the germline V gene (reference sequence). The CDR3 DNA reads as TGTGCCTGGAGGCAGGGTTCTTCACCCCTCCACTTT. This gives the protein CAWRQGSSPLHF.

The chain employs TRBV5-1 and TRBJ2-7; 7 bases agree with TRBD1. Germline loops: CDR1 SGHRS, CDR2 YFSETQ. The V gene end was trimmed by 4 bases and the J gene end by 4 bases; junction bases not matched to a gene: 11. The CDR3 loop spans 15 amino acids. CDR3 residues: CASSDLDRAGYEQYF. The CDR3 DNA sequence: TGCGCCAGCAGCGACCTTGACAGGGCGGGTTACGAGCAGTACTTC.